The 17 T cell receptor beta chains below all came from one sample that was sequenced in a study of post-analysis software for immune sequencing data. Study findings and constraints: About five TRBV segments, including TRBV5-6, TRBV5-1 and TRBV20-1, were more frequent in patients than controls.

Researchers reported that TCR beta cDNA libraries carried unique molecular identifiers. Via MiXCR, TCRdb re-called the PCR reads, giving one row per CDR3 protein. This table has under 900,000 distinct CDR3 sequences, approximately 50% appearing once. Their antigens remain unidentified. The sample was blood. These receptors originate from a girl aged 10 to 17 with multiple sclerosis.

The rearrangement uses TRBV24-1 and TRBJ1-5; a weak D match, TRBD1 (5 bases). The CDR3 consists of 14 residues. Germline values: CDR1 KGHDR, CDR2 SFDVKD. V was trimmed by 4 bases and J by 5 bases, leaving 11 bases between them. The CDR3 nucleotides read TGTGCCACCAGTGAAGGGGCTCTGGATCAGCCCCAGCATTTT. Translation gives CATSEGALDQPQHF.

This clonotype was seen a single time. The chain is built from TRBV20-1 and TRBJ2-7; D may correspond to TRBD1 or TRBD2 (5 bases each). The assigned J gene may be wrong: the sequence end matches TRBJ2-5 better. The CDR3 runs to 16 residues. Germline loops: CDR1 DFQATT, CDR2 SNEGSKA (reference sequence). The CDR3 nucleotides read TGCAGTGCTAGAGACGCCTTGGGACCTGGAGGCGAGACCCAGTACTTC. Translation gives CSARDALGPGGETQYF.

This clonotype was counted only a few times. The rearrangement links TRBV7-6 to TRBJ2-5; 7 nucleotides match TRBD1. Germline V gene lookup returns CDR1 SGHVS and CDR2 FNYEAQ. The CDR3 length is 15 residues. Losses at the gene ends were 6 bases for V and 11 bases for J; bases not matched to a gene: 18. CDR3 amino acids: CASSPSPRQGREQYF. CDR3 coding DNA: TGTGCCAGCAGTCCCTCCCCGAGACAGGGTCGTGAGCAGTACTTC.

This clonotype was observed a single time. The chain is built from TRBV4-1 and TRBJ1-5, with 12 bases aligning to TRBD1. Germline V gives CDR1 MGHRA, CDR2 YSYEKL. The junction had 4 bases not matched to a gene; V was cut back by 4 bases and J by 6 bases. The CDR3 sequence is 15 residues long. In nucleotides, the CDR3 is TGCGCCAGCAGCCCCGGGACAGGGGGCGGTCAGCCCCAGCATTTT. Protein sequence: CASSPGTGGGQPQHF.

The gene calls are TRBV2 and TRBJ2-5; D unclear. The J call may not be correct, given that the DNA end is closer to TRBJ2-7. CDR3 length equals 15 residues. The germline V gene encodes CDR1 SNHLY and CDR2 FYNNEI. The CDR3 loop reads CASSGATTKPYEQYF. The CDR3 DNA reads TGTGCCAGCAGTGGAGCCACCACCAAACCCTACGAGCAGTACTTC.

The chain employs TRBV12-3 or TRBV12-4 and TRBJ2-1; 12 bases map to TRBD2. The junction had 8 bases not matched to a gene; V was cut back by 3 bases and J by 8 bases. CDR3 length equals 16 residues. Here the CDR3 reads CASSFRLAGAKDEQFF. The CDR3 DNA reads TGTGCCAGCAGTTTCCGACTAGCGGGAGCCAAGGATGAGCAGTTCTTC.

The CDR3 sequence is CASSIRDAGQGEQFF. The DNA of the CDR3 is TGTGCCAGCTCGATCCGGGACGCTGGACAGGGTGAGCAGTTCTTC. The V gene is TRBV18, the J gene TRBJ2-1; 8 positions match TRBD1. The germline CDR1 and CDR2 sequences are KGHSH and LQKENI. The CDR3 totals 15 residues. The V gene end was trimmed by 6 bases and the J gene end by 9 bases; junction bases not matched to a gene: 13.

The V gene is TRBV20-1, the J gene TRBJ2-1; perhaps TRBD1 as D (5 bases). The V and J ends lost 5 bases and 5 bases respectively, with 22 bases between them. The germline V gene has CDR1 DFQATT and CDR2 SNEGSKA (reference sequence). The CDR3 has 16 amino acids. In nucleotides, the CDR3 is TGCAGTGCTGGATTCCAGGGAATCCATCCCAACAATGAGCAGTTCTTC. Translated, it gives CSAGFQGIHPNNEQFF.

This clonotype came up once. CDR3 sequence (DNA): TGTGCCAGCAGACCCTTACTACCGAACACTGAAGCTTTCTTT. Translation: CASRPLLPNTEAFF. The chain has TRBV7-8 and TRBJ1-1; D gene ambiguous. V dropped 6 bases and J dropped 1 base, with 12 bases sitting between them. The length of the CDR3 is 14 residues. The germline V gene encodes CDR1 SGHVS and CDR2 FQNEAQ.

This chain joins TRBV5-1 and TRBJ2-7; 8 positions agree with TRBD1. Trimming removed 4 bases from V and 4 bases from J; junction bases left unmatched: 7. This CDR3 has 14 amino acids. Germline V gene sequence: CDR1 SGHRS, CDR2 YFSETQ. The CDR3 is CASSTQGAGYEQYF. The CDR3 DNA reads TGCGCCAGCAGCACCCAGGGGGCCGGTTACGAGCAGTACTTC.

The chain couples TRBV10-3 to TRBJ2-7; D is uncertain. The ends were cut back, 2 bases at V and 3 bases at J, with 11 bases in the middle. Germline CDR1 is ENHRY and CDR2 is SYGVKD. The CDR3 sequence is 14 residues long. In DNA form, the CDR3 reads TGTGCCATCAGTGAGGAGCGCGGTGGCTACGAGCAGTACTTC. It translates to CAISEERGGYEQYF.

The J gene is TRBJ1-5, the V gene TRBV12-3 or TRBV12-4; no clear D. The CDR3 contains 15 residues. Trimming removed 5 bases from V and 0 bases from J, with 11 bases in between. CDR3 loop: CASSRTGFSNQPQHF. The DNA for the CDR3 is TGTGCCAGCAGTCGGACGGGATTTAGCAATCAGCCCCAGCATTTT.

This clonotype was picked up a small number of times. The rearrangement joins TRBV4-1 to TRBJ2-3, with TRBD1 matching 7 bases. The V and J ends lost 1 base and 1 base, in that order; junction bases with no gene match: 5. The CDR3 contains 16 residues. CDR1 and CDR2 (germline): MGHRA, YSYEKL. The CDR3 DNA reads as TGCGCCAGCAGCCAAGCGGCGCAGGGGGGCACAGATACGCAGTATTTT. Protein: CASSQAAQGGTDTQYF.

The J gene is TRBJ2-1, the V gene TRBV12-3 or TRBV12-4, with TRBD1 matching over 10 bases. The CDR3 has 16 amino acids. Trimming cost V 0 bases and J 5 bases; bases outside gene matches: 4. The CDR3 reads CASSLAGTGANNEQFF. CDR3 in DNA: TGTGCCAGCAGTTTAGCGGGGACAGGGGCAAACAATGAGCAGTTCTTC.

This clonotype was seen only a few times. The J gene is TRBJ1-4, the V gene TRBV29-1; tentative D call: TRBD1 (5 bases). V was cut by 7 bases and J by 2 bases, with 11 bases left in between. Germline V CDR1 and CDR2: SQVTM, ANQGSEA. CDR3 length equals 13 residues. The DNA for the CDR3 is TGCAGCGGTCAGGGTTTTACTAATGAAAAACTGTTTTTT. As protein: CSGQGFTNEKLFF.

The V gene is TRBV29-1, the J gene TRBJ2-2; D may be TRBD1 or TRBD2 (5 bases each). The ends were cut back, 7 bases at V and 0 bases at J, with 12 bases in the middle. The CDR3 runs to 14 residues. From germline, CDR1 is SQVTM and CDR2 ANQGSEA. The CDR3 sequence: CSGSWGTNTGELFF. The CDR3 DNA reads as TGCAGCGGGTCTTGGGGGACGAACACCGGGGAGCTGTTTTTT.

The rearrangement joins TRBV7-2 to TRBJ2-1; 10 positions match TRBD2. CDR1 and CDR2 (germline): SGHTA, FQGNSA. The CDR3 consists of 17 residues. Unmatched junction bases numbered 6, after V lost 4 bases and J lost 0 bases. CDR3 in amino acids: CASSSTAGGTSYNEQFF. In nucleotides, the CDR3 is TGTGCCAGCAGCTCTACAGCGGGGGGGACCTCCTACAATGAGCAGTTCTTC.